This T cell receptor (beta chain) was recovered during a study of blood T cell repertoires in COVID-19. Using immunoSEQ multiplex PCR, the repertoire was profiled, and TCRdb retains in-frame clones only, with some absent. The sample carries about 200,000 clones, approximately 86% recorded once. V was clipped by 6 bases and J by 6 bases; unmatched bases: 11. Germline CDR1 is SEHNR and CDR2 is FQNEAQ (reference sequence). The CDR3 sequence is 16 residues long. The chain couples TRBV7-9 to TRBJ1-4, with 9 bases lining up with TRBD1. The TCR originated in a man in his 60s with acute or convalescent COVID-19. The source material was peripheral blood. CDR3 region: CASSPSGQGRDEKLFF. CDR3 in DNA: TGTGCCAGCAGTCCCTCGGGACAGGGAAGGGATGAAAAACTGTTTTTT.